This TCR beta chain appears in the sequencing data of a study of Tregs in tolerant kidney transplant recipients. TCRdb's copy holds only in-frame clones and misses some; the assay was immunoSEQ multiplex PCR. The sample contains 90,000 or so clones, approximately 90% of which appear only once. The CDR3 spans 14 residues. Trimming pared 1 base from V and 2 bases from J, leaving 6 bases between. Germline V gene lookup returns CDR1 MGHDK and CDR2 SYGVNS. Remarks on this clone: What it binds is unknown.

Study findings and constraints: Expanding Tregs on activated donor B cells appeared to best identify donor-specific TCRbeta clones. This study did not directly address biological reproducibility.

Unstimulated Tregs (CD4+CD25+CD127-) and CD4+CD25- non-Tregs were sorted from PBMCs. V usage is TRBV25-1 and J usage is TRBJ1-3; no clear D. Sequencing was done on a sample of CD8+ T cells from blood. This TCR was recovered from a human donor in good health. As DNA, the CDR3 is TGTGCCAGCAGTGAATGGTCAACTGGAAACACCATATATTTT. This codes for CASSEWSTGNTIYF.